The 28 T cell receptor beta chains listed next were all sequenced from one sample in a study of OX40 agonist ivuxolimab in advanced cancers. Sequencing used immunoSEQ multiplex PCR; TCRdb keeps in-frame clones, though not all of them. This sample has fewer than 100,000 clones, with under 85% found just once. The sample was CD4+ or CD8+ T cells sorted from blood, taken in a trial of the OX40 agonist ivuxolimab. The receptors shown here come from an adult with an advanced solid tumor such as melanoma, head and neck, liver or kidney cancer.

This clone was recorded once. The chain recombines TRBV6-6 with TRBJ2-5; D gene unclear. The CDR3 runs 14 residues. V lost 4 bases and J 2 bases, leaving 11 bases between the germline ends. Germline V gene sequence: CDR1 MNHNY, CDR2 SVGAGI (reference sequence). The CDR3: CASSFTLTQETQYF. CDR3 nucleotides: TGTGCCAGCAGTTTCACGCTTACTCAAGAGACCCAGTACTTC.

The rearrangement joins TRBV7-9 to TRBJ1-6; maybe TRBD1 (5 bases). V dropped 3 bases and J dropped 8 bases, with 8 bases sitting between them. The CDR3 consists of 13 residues. Germline CDR1 and CDR2: SEHNR and FQNEAQ (reference sequence). CDR3 loop: CASSLSRDSPLHF. The CDR3 DNA reads TGTGCCAGCAGCTTGTCCAGGGATTCACCCCTCCACTTT.

The chain combines TRBV9 with TRBJ2-5; perhaps TRBD2 as D (6 bases). CDR1 and CDR2 (germline): SGDLS, YYNGEE. V lost 4 bases to trimming and J lost 3 bases, with 13 bases between them. The CDR3 covers 14 residues. Here the CDR3 DNA reads TGTGCCAGCAGCCTTGGGACTGGGAAAGAGACCCAGTACTTC. It codes for CASSLGTGKETQYF.

The CDR3 DNA follows: TGTGCCAGCAGCGTAGATCATCATTTGAGAGGGCACTACAATGAGCAGTTCTTC. Translated, it gives CASSVDHHLRGHYNEQFF. The rearrangement links TRBV9 to TRBJ2-1; D perhaps matches TRBD2 (5 bases). Germline V CDR1 and CDR2: SGDLS, YYNGEE. V lost 0 bases, J lost 3 bases, and 19 bases lay in between. The CDR3 loop spans 18 amino acids.

The chain links TRBV19 to TRBJ2-6; D not certain. Germline-derived CDR1 and CDR2 are LNHDA and SQIVND (reference sequence). CDR3 length: 17 residues. Trimming removed 7 bases from V and 0 bases from J, with 16 bases in between. In DNA, the CDR3 is TGTGCCAGTACCCGGGTTGGCAGCCTCTCTGGGGCCAACGTCCTGACTTTC. This encodes CASTRVGSLSGANVLTF.

This chain uses TRBV2 with TRBJ2-5; D is perhaps TRBD1 (5 bases). V was shortened by 8 bases and J by 6 bases, with 13 bases between the two germline ends. The CDR3 consists of 12 residues. CDR1 and CDR2 from the germline V gene are SNHLY and FYNNEI. The CDR3 nucleotides are TGTGCCAGCGAAGGCAGGGATAAGACCCAGTACTTC. Residues: CASEGRDKTQYF.

This chain connects TRBV7-9 to TRBJ1-1; the D gene is possibly TRBD1 (5 bases). Between the trimmed V and J ends, which lost 2 bases and 6 bases, there was a span of 16 bases. Germline CDR1 SEHNR, CDR2 FQNEAQ (reference sequence). The CDR3 has 15 amino acids. The CDR3 region is CASSLIGWGSPEAFF. DNA for the CDR3: TGTGCCAGCAGCTTAATCGGGTGGGGGTCACCTGAAGCTTTCTTT. Using reference TRBV7-9 and TRBJ1-1 for the parts outside the CDR3, the full variable domain is DTGVSQNPRHKITKRGQNVTFRCDPISEHNRLYWYRQTLGQGPEFLTYFQNEAQLEKSRLLSDRFSAERPKGSFSTLEIQRTEQGDSAMYLCASSLIGWGSPEAFFGQGTRLTVV.

This clone showed up just a few times. V is TRBV10-2 and J is TRBJ1-5; 10 bases map to TRBD1. The CDR3 has 15 residues. V shed 6 bases and J 6 bases; nucleotides not matched to a gene: 8. Germline V gives CDR1 WSHSY, CDR2 SAAADI. The CDR3 here is CASRPGQGFGQPQHF. CDR3 sequence (DNA): TGCGCCAGCAGGCCGGGACAGGGGTTCGGTCAGCCCCAGCATTTT.

This sequence joins TRBV10-2 and TRBJ1-1, with D unresolved. The ends were cut back, 6 bases at V and 0 bases at J, with 5 bases in the middle. Germline-derived CDR1 and CDR2 are WSHSY and SAAADI. The CDR3 contains 12 residues. The CDR3 nucleotides are TGCGCCAGCAGGACGGTGAACACTGAAGCTTTCTTT. Its translation is CASRTVNTEAFF.

This chain joins TRBV18 and TRBJ2-7; D is possibly TRBD1 (5 bases). V was trimmed by 5 bases and J by 7 bases, leaving 12 bases between them. This CDR3 contains 12 residues. CDR1 is KGHSH and CDR2 is LQKENI in the germline V gene. CDR3 in DNA: TGTGCCAGCTCATCTCAGGGTATAGAGCAGTACTTC. As protein: CASSSQGIEQYF.

The chain is built from TRBV6-5 and TRBJ1-2; TRBD1 might be the D (5 bases). This CDR3 comprises 12 residues. Looked up from germline, CDR1 is MNHEY and CDR2 is SVGAGI. Trimming took 7 bases from V and 8 from J, leaving 14 bases between them. The CDR3 coding sequence is TGTGCCAGCATTAACCGGGCAGGGGGCTACACCTTC. Its translation is CASINRAGGYTF.

This chain joins TRBV6-5 and TRBJ1-1; D unclear. Deletions cut 7 bases from V and 4 bases from J, with 16 bases between. This CDR3 is built from 14 residues. The germline CDR1 and CDR2 sequences are MNHEY and SVGAGI. The CDR3 region has the DNA TGTGCCAGCATCCCCATGGGATCGGTCACTGAAGCTTTCTTT. It translates to CASIPMGSVTEAFF.

The J gene is TRBJ2-7, the V gene TRBV6-4; D is unresolved. V was clipped by 6 bases and J by 12 bases, with 24 bases between them. CDR1 is MRHNA, CDR2 SNTAGT, per germline. The CDR3 has 14 amino acids. CDR3 in amino acids: CASRVRRQTFNPYV. For the CDR3, the DNA is TGTGCCAGCAGGGTAAGGCGCCAGACCTTTAACCCGTACGTC.

The chain is built from TRBV6-1 and TRBJ2-2; maybe TRBD1 (5 bases). The CDR3 runs 14 residues. V was pared by 7 bases and J by 11 bases, with 20 bases between. CDR1 MNHNS and CDR2 SASEGT come from the germline V gene. In DNA, the CDR3 is TGTGCCAGCAAAGACGGACAATCCTTCAGTGAGCTGTTTTTT. This codes for CASKDGQSFSELFF.

This clone was counted only a few times. This chain joins TRBV5-8 and TRBJ1-1, with 8 bases aligning to TRBD1. The CDR3 is 15 residues long. CDR1 and CDR2 from the germline V gene are SGHTS and YDEGEE. The V and J ends lost 4 bases and 0 bases, in that order; junction bases with no gene match: 5. This CDR3 is CASSGQGILNTEAFF. CDR3 DNA: TGTGCCAGCAGCGGACAGGGTATCTTGAACACTGAAGCTTTCTTT.

The CDR3 DNA follows: TGTGCCAGCAGCCAAGACCGTATAACCTACGGCTACACCTTC. It translates to CASSQDRITYGYTF. This chain links TRBV14 with TRBJ1-2; D is ambiguous. Trimming cost V 0 bases and J 8 bases, with 13 bases left between them. Germline CDR1 is SGHDN and CDR2 is FVKESK. This CDR3 spans 14 amino acids.

J is TRBJ2-7 and V is TRBV28; D may be TRBD2 (6 bases). Germline CDR1 MDHEN, CDR2 SYDVKM. Trimming stripped 3 bases from V and 6 bases from J, with 12 bases between. The CDR3 runs to 13 residues. This CDR3 reads CASSLPGRPEQYV. The CDR3 DNA reads TGTGCCAGCAGTTTGCCGGGGAGGCCCGAGCAGTACGTC.

The chain links TRBV2 to TRBJ1-3; 7 nucleotides agree with TRBD1. CDR1 and CDR2 from the germline V gene are SNHLY and FYNNEI. The CDR3 totals 13 residues. J lost 4 bases, V lost 10 bases, and 7 bases had no gene match. CDR3 region: CAIGQVVGNTIYF. CDR3 DNA: TGTGCCATTGGACAGGTCGTGGGAAACACCATATATTTT.

The chain is built from TRBV25-1 and TRBJ2-3; D not resolved. The V gene's germline CDR1 is MGHDK and CDR2 SYGVNS. Deletions cut 5 bases from V and 2 bases from J, with 8 bases between. The CDR3 has 13 residues. The CDR3 DNA is TGTGCCAGCAGTCCCTCGGTCACAGATACGCAGTATTTT. Protein sequence: CASSPSVTDTQYF. The variable domain in full, with the rest retrieved from reference TRBV25-1 and TRBJ2-3, is EADIYQTPRYLVIGTGKKITLECSQTMGHDKMYWYQQDPGMELHLIHYSYGVNSTEKGDLSSESTVSRIRTEHFPLTLESARPSHTSQYLCASSPSVTDTQYFGPGTRLTVL.

The chain carries TRBV5-1 and TRBJ1-6; TRBD1 aligns across 10 bases. CDR1 and CDR2 (germline): SGHRS, YFSETQ. V lost 1 base, J lost 8 bases, and 3 bases stayed unmatched. The CDR3 sequence is 15 residues long. The CDR3 DNA follows: TGCGCCAGCAGCTTGATCGGGACAGGGGATTCACCCCTCCACTTT. Translation: CASSLIGTGDSPLHF.

The CDR3 DNA sequence: TGCAGTGCCGCCGCAGGGGGTGAGCAGTACGTC. This encodes CSAAAGGEQYV. The chain carries TRBV20-1 and TRBJ2-7, with 7 bases lining up with TRBD1. The CDR3 contains 11 residues. Trimming at V came to 6 bases and at J to 7 bases, leaving 6 bases not matched to a gene. CDR1 is DFQATT, CDR2 SNEGSKA, per germline (reference sequence).

The chain combines TRBV12-5 with TRBJ2-1; TRBD1 matches 7 bases. V was clipped by 0 bases and J by 6 bases; unmatched bases: 11. Germline CDR1 and CDR2: LGHNT and FRNRAP. CDR3 length: 17 residues. The CDR3 here is CASGLVSPGQYPNEQFF. The CDR3 coding sequence is TGTGCTAGTGGTTTGGTCTCCCCGGGACAGTATCCCAATGAGCAGTTCTTC. Together with reference TRBV12-5 and TRBJ2-1, the CDR3 gives the full variable domain: DARVTQTPRHKVTEMGQEVTMRCQPILGHNTVFWYRQTMMQGLELLAYFRNRAPLDDSGMPKDRFSAEMPDATLATLKIQPSEPRDSAVYFCASGLVSPGQYPNEQFFGPGTRLTVL.

The chain joins TRBV18 to TRBJ2-5; 7 bases line up with TRBD1. The germline CDR1 and CDR2 sequences are KGHSH and LQKENI. Unmatched junction bases numbered 7, after V lost 2 bases and J lost 4 bases. The CDR3 covers 15 residues. This CDR3 reads CASSPGQAPAETQYF. In DNA form, the CDR3 reads TGTGCCAGCTCACCAGGACAGGCCCCAGCAGAGACCCAGTACTTC.

The chain recombines TRBV28 with TRBJ2-3; a weak D match, TRBD1 (6 bases). V was shortened by 5 bases and J by 0 bases, with 18 bases between the two germline ends. This CDR3 has 17 amino acids. CDR1 and CDR2 (germline): MDHEN, SYDVKM. CDR3 protein: CASSPGTTSISTDTQYF. The CDR3 DNA reads as TGTGCCAGCAGTCCCGGGACAACTTCTATTAGCACAGATACGCAGTATTTT.

The chain has TRBV10-3 and TRBJ1-4; maybe TRBD1 (6 bases). CDR1 and CDR2 (germline): ENHRY, SYGVKD. The CDR3 runs to 14 residues. Trimming left V 10 bases short and J 0 bases short, with 12 bases between. The CDR3 nucleotides are TGTGCCACCTCCACAGGGACAACTAATGAAAAACTGTTTTTT. It translates to CATSTGTTNEKLFF.

The J gene is TRBJ2-3, the V gene TRBV27; no firm D call. Germline-derived CDR1 and CDR2 are MNHEY and SMNVEV (reference sequence). The V and J ends lost 3 bases and 1 base respectively, with 8 bases between them. The CDR3 has 14 residues. CDR3 protein: CASSFWSGTDTQYF. The CDR3 DNA sequence: TGTGCCAGCAGTTTCTGGTCTGGCACAGATACGCAGTATTTT.

This clone was seen once. This chain uses TRBV28 with TRBJ1-2, with D unresolved. There are 16 residues in the CDR3. Trimming left V 2 bases short and J 2 bases short, with 15 bases between. Germline-derived CDR1 and CDR2 are MDHEN and SYDVKM. CDR3 nucleotide sequence: TGTGCCAGCAGTTTAGAGGGTTTAGGACGGAACTATGGCTACACCTTC. Amino acids: CASSLEGLGRNYGYTF.

This chain connects TRBV10-2 to TRBJ1-5, with TRBD1 matching 9 bases. Germline V gene sequence: CDR1 WSHSY, CDR2 SAAADI. The CDR3 consists of 15 residues. With 3 bases clipped from V and 5 bases from J, the junction kept 5 bases outside the gene matches. The DNA of the CDR3 is TGCGCCAGCAGTGAACCGGGACAGGGCCATCAGCCCCAGCATTTT. Translated: CASSEPGQGHQPQHF.